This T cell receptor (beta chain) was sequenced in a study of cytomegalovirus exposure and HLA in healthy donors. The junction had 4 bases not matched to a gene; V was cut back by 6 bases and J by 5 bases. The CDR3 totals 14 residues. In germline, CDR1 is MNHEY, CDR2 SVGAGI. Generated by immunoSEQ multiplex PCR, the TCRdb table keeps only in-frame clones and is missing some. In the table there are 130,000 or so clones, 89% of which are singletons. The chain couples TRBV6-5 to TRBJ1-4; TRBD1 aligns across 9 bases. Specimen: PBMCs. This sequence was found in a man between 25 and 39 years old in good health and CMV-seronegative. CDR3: CASSLGTGNEKLFF. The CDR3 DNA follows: TGTGCCAGCAGCCTCGGGACAGGGAATGAAAAACTGTTTTTT.